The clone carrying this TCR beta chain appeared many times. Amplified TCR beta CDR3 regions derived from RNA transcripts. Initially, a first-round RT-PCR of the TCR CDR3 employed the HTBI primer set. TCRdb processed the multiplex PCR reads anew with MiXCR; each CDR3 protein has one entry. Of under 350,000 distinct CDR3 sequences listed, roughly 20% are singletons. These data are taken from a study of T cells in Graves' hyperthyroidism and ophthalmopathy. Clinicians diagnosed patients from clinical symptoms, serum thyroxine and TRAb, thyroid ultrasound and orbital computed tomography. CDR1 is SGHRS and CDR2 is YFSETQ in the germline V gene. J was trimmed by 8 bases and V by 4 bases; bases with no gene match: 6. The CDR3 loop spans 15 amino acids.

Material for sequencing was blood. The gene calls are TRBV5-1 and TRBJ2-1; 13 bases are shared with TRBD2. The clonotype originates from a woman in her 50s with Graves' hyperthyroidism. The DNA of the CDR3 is TGCGCCAGCAGCCTAGGGACTAGCGGGGCACATGAGCAGTTCTTC. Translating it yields CASSLGTSGAHEQFF.